One sample yielded the 3 T cell receptor beta chains listed below, sequenced in a study of control samples from healthy donors and cancer patients. Method: immunoSEQ multiplex PCR; TCRdb's copy keeps in-frame clones and lacks some. The data hold 65,000 to 100,000 clones, with about 87% observed a single time. Material for sequencing was blood. The receptors shown here come from a man between 45 and 60 years old in good health.

This chain uses TRBV5-8 with TRBJ1-5, with 8 bases aligning to TRBD1. After removal of 0 bases from V and 3 bases from J, the junction contained 2 bases not matched to a gene. Germline values: CDR1 SGHTS, CDR2 YDEGEE. CDR3 size: 15 residues. The CDR3 DNA reads as TGTGCCAGCAGCTTGGGGACAGGGAACAATCAGCCCCAGCATTTT. Its translation is CASSLGTGNNQPQHF.

The chain links TRBV11-3 to TRBJ1-1; D ambiguous. Deletions cut 1 base from V and 1 base from J, with 10 bases between. CDR3 length: 15 amino acids. CDR1 SGHNT and CDR2 YENEEA come from the germline V gene. The CDR3 loop is CASSLGFGPNTEAFF. For the CDR3, the DNA is TGTGCCAGCAGCTTAGGCTTCGGACCGAACACTGAAGCTTTCTTT. Drawing the rest from reference TRBV11-3 and TRBJ1-1, the complete variable domain is EAGVVQSPRYKIIEKKQPVAFWCNPISGHNTLYWYLQNLGQGPELLIRYENEEAVDDSQLPKDRFSAERLKGVDSTLKIQPAELGDSAVYLCASSLGFGPNTEAFFGQGTRLTVV.

A note on this clone: Within the sample, other DNA sequences also encode this same CDR3. The genes are TRBV27 and TRBJ1-2; 10 bases align to TRBD1. V lost 4 bases to trimming and J lost 8 bases; unmatched junction nucleotides: 4. This CDR3 region has 13 residues. Looked up from germline, CDR1 is MNHEY and CDR2 is SMNVEV (reference sequence). CDR3 in DNA: TGTGCCAGCAGTTGGGGACAGGGGAGAGGCTACACCTTC. This codes for CASSWGQGRGYTF.